The entry below gives a single T cell receptor (beta chain) sequence along with its context. The record originates from a study of technical replicates of blood from several donors. The data were produced by immunoSEQ multiplex PCR, yet TCRdb's version contains in-frame clones alone and is incomplete. The sample includes 68,000 or so clones, around 94% of them seen just once. CDR3 length equals 14 residues. V lost 1 base, J lost 0 bases, and 6 bases lay in between. The germline V gene encodes CDR1 SGHVS and CDR2 FNYEAQ. The clonotype comes from a human donor in good health. The rearrangement links TRBV7-6 to TRBJ1-1; possible D gene TRBD1, 5 bases. Sequencing was carried out using T cells isolated from PBMCs. The CDR3 loop reads CASSLEQVNTEAFF. The CDR3 coding sequence is TGTGCCAGCAGCTTAGAACAGGTGAACACTGAAGCTTTCTTT.